This entry describes one T cell receptor (beta chain). The antigen is undetermined. The sample is drawn from a study of shared clonotypes between healthy human individuals. General study results and limits: Compared with clonotypes that all four donors shared, non-shared clonotypes had lower generation probabilities.

This CDR3 is built from 15 residues. Trimming stripped 2 bases from V and 3 bases from J, with 13 bases between. The germline V gene encodes CDR1 MNHNS and CDR2 SASEGT. Profiled with immunoSEQ multiplex PCR; TCRdb holds only in-frame clones, not every one. The table includes approximately 940,000 clones, about 80% detected once. The chain links TRBV6-1 to TRBJ1-1; D call uncertain. The receptor was derived from a man in his late teens or twenties in good health. Source material: memory CD4+ T cells sorted from blood. Subset specified: CD45RA-negative fraction. In nucleotides, the CDR3 is TGTGCCAGCAGTGAACGCCGAATGTGGGACACTGAAGCTTTCTTT. Amino acids: CASSERRMWDTEAFF.